The clone carrying this T cell receptor beta chain was counted only a few times. Its antigen is as yet unknown. This sample was included in a study of human T cells and chemical hapten exposure. Noted time point: pre-sensitization, week 0. Indicated treatment: therapeutic diphenylcyclopropenone sensitization with weekly scalp DPC. Whole blood, unfractionated, served as the material for total RNA extraction. Patients had alopecia, were aged 18 to 70, and were not pregnant. As the library was built, unique molecular identifiers were attached to individual cDNA molecules. TCRdb re-derived calls from the RACE reads in MiXCR, one entry per CDR3 protein. The repertoire holds some 36,000 distinct CDR3 sequences, with under 13% as singletons. Study outcomes and limitations: Among expanded TCRs, significantly more large CDR3 similarity clusters formed than among controls.

After removal of 1 base from V and 4 bases from J, the junction contained 0 bases not matched to a gene. This CDR3 spans 14 amino acids. V usage is TRBV12-3 or TRBV12-4 and J usage is TRBJ2-7; 11 bases are shared with TRBD2. This sequence was found in a man between 45 and 60 years old with alopecia areata. Some clones in this sample may be carry-over from other donors' samples. Sequences were derived from whole blood, sampled in connection with sensitization to the hapten diphenylcyclopropenone (DPC). The CDR3 region has the DNA TGTGCCAGCAGTTTAGGGACTAGCGGGTACGAGCAGTACTTC. Amino acid sequence: CASSLGTSGYEQYF.